The next 5 T cell receptor beta chains were all read from a single sample in a study of blood T cell repertoires in COVID-19. Sequencing used immunoSEQ multiplex PCR; TCRdb keeps in-frame clones, though not all of them. The sample lists 400,000 to 500,000 clones; 70% to 90% were seen once. Sequencing used peripheral blood. The receptor source for this set is a woman in her thirties with active or convalescent COVID-19.

The table lists this clone with a count of one. The chain combines TRBV7-7 with TRBJ1-1, with D perhaps TRBD1 (5 bases). Germline V CDR1 and CDR2: SSHAT, FNYEAQ (reference sequence). Deletions cut 5 bases from V and 4 bases from J, with 11 bases between. The CDR3 has 13 residues. The CDR3 loop reads CASSPGRGTEAFF. CDR3 DNA: TGTGCCAGCAGCCCCGGGAGGGGCACTGAAGCTTTCTTT.

The chain carries TRBV11-2 and TRBJ1-1; TRBD1 might be the D (5 bases). This CDR3 is 16 amino acids long. The germline gives CDR1 SGHAT, CDR2 FQNNGV. V was clipped by 4 bases and J by 1 base, with 16 bases between them. The CDR3 DNA sequence: TGTGCCAGCAGCTCATATACGGGGGAGAAGAACACTGAAGCTTTCTTT. Its translation: CASSSYTGEKNTEAFF.

The chain has TRBV19 and TRBJ1-1; D remains unclear. V lost 2 bases and J 4 bases, leaving 11 bases between the germline ends. Germline loops: CDR1 LNHDA, CDR2 SQIVND (reference sequence). The CDR3 loop spans 14 amino acids. The CDR3 DNA reads as TGTGCCAGTAGTATAAAACTTCTCACCACTGAAGCTTTCTTT. This sequence encodes CASSIKLLTTEAFF.

J is TRBJ2-7 and V is TRBV5-1, with TRBD1 identical over 11 bases. CDR1 SGHRS and CDR2 YFSETQ come from the germline V gene. CDR3 length: 15 amino acids. Losses at the gene ends were 2 bases for V and 6 bases for J; bases not matched to a gene: 7. The DNA for the CDR3 is TGCGCCAGCAGCTTCACCGGGACAGGGGGGCTCGAGCAGTACTTC. It encodes CASSFTGTGGLEQYF.

This chain uses TRBV3-1 (or the pseudogene TRBV3-2) with TRBJ2-1; a weak D match, TRBD1 (6 bases). CDR3 length equals 15 residues. The V gene lost 1 base and the J gene lost 6 bases, with 13 bases spanning the gap. Germline V gives CDR1 LGHDT, CDR2 YNNKEL (reference sequence). The CDR3 protein is CASSQGTGLSNEQFF. Written as DNA, the CDR3 is TGTGCCAGCAGCCAAGGCACAGGGTTAAGCAATGAGCAGTTCTTC.